The TCR beta chain described here comes from a study of blood T cell repertoires in COVID-19. The CDR3 extends over 15 amino acids. V was cut by 5 bases and J by 3 bases, with 13 bases left in between. The germline V gene has CDR1 LNHDA and CDR2 SQIVND (reference sequence). Clones were read by immunoSEQ multiplex PCR, and TCRdb kept only the in-frame ones, dropping some. The sample contains tens of thousands of clones, 90% to 95% of which appear only once. The TCR comes from a woman of 80 years or more with acute or convalescent COVID-19. The chain employs TRBV19 and TRBJ1-4; a possible D gene is TRBD1 (6 bases). Sequenced sample: peripheral blood. CDR3 in amino acids: CASSHSWGPNEKLFF. The CDR3 DNA sequence: TGTGCCAGTAGTCATTCTTGGGGGCCTAATGAAAAACTGTTTTTT.